A selection of T cell receptor beta chains follows, all from one sample in a study of T cell changes during pregnancy in multiple sclerosis. Only in-frame clones appear in the TCRdb table, and some are missing; sequencing was by immunoSEQ multiplex PCR. The sample gives about 32,000 clones, about nine tenths of which show up once; about 4.8% is in the top ten. The sample here was CD8+ T cells from peripheral blood mononuclear cells, taken in the first trimester of pregnancy. These receptor sequences come from a female donor with multiple sclerosis, enrolled in a pregnancy study. Both conserved end residues are part of each CDR3. A D gene is named only where the DNA matches it firmly. Size is omitted from some rows. Given values are once, few, many or a class for expanded clones.

d_call clone_size j_call v_call cdr3_nt cdr3_aa
TRBD1 - TRBJ2-1 TRBV7-9 TGTGCCAGCAGGCCGGCCAGGGGGTTCTCCTACAATGAGCAGTTCTTC CASRPARGFSYNEQFF
TRBD1 medium-sized TRBJ1-1 TRBV19 TGTGCCAGTACCGACCTACAGGGGGCTTTGTTCACTGAAGCTTTCTTT CASTDLQGALFTEAFF
- - TRBJ2-6 TRBV28 TGTGCCAGCAGTTTTCCCCCAGGGCGTTCCTCTGGGGCCAACGTCCTGACTTTC CASSFPPGRSSGANVLTF
- - TRBJ2-1 TRBV11-2 TGTGCCAGCGGCGTTCGGGGGACTCCCTGGGGGAATGAGCAGTTCTTC CASGVRGTPWGNEQFF
TRBD1 - TRBJ1-2 TRBV6-6 TGTGCCAGCAGTTACTCGGGGGACAGGATCTATGGCTACACCTTC CASSYSGDRIYGYTF
- - TRBJ2-5 TRBV6-6 TGTGCCAGCAGTTACGAGGCCCAAGAGACCCAGTACTTC CASSYEAQETQYF
TRBD1 once TRBJ2-7 TRBV27 TGTGCCAGCAGTTTTTGGGCAGGGGGCCCCGAGCAGTACTTC CASSFWAGGPEQYF
- - TRBJ2-1 TRBV7-9 TGTGCCAGCAGCCCCGTTTACAATGAGCAGTTCTTC CASSPVYNEQFF
TRBD1 - TRBJ2-3 TRBV7-6 TGTGCCAGCAGCGCCGGACAGGGGGCAGATACGCAGTATTTT CASSAGQGADTQYF
- - TRBJ2-6 TRBV29-1 TGCAGCGTCTCCCCGGAAGGGGAAGGGGCCAACGTCCTGACTTTC CSVSPEGEGANVLTF
- - TRBJ2-7 TRBV19 TGTGCCAGTAGTGAGGGACTGGTCTACGAGCAGTACTTC CASSEGLVYEQYF
TRBD1 - TRBJ2-7 TRBV11-1 TGTGCCAGCAGCTTAGCCGTGACAGGGGGTTACGAGCAGTACTTC CASSLAVTGGYEQYF
TRBD2 - TRBJ2-1 TRBV14 TGTGCCAGCAGCCTTGAACACCCATATTGGGCTAGCGGGAGGGCCGCGGGGTACAATGAGCAGTTCTTC CASSLEHPYWASGRAAGYNEQFF
TRBD2 - TRBJ2-5 TRBV5-1 TGCGCCAGCAGGGGCGGGAGGGCCTACGAGACCCAGTACTTC CASRGGRAYETQYF
- - TRBJ1-5 TRBV28 TGTGCCAGCAGTTTACCGGACAGATACCTCTATAGCAATCAGCCCCAGCATTTT CASSLPDRYLYSNQPQHF
- once TRBJ1-2 TRBV2 TGTGCCAGCAGTGACGAGCATGGCTACACCTTC CASSDEHGYTF
TRBD2 - TRBJ2-2 TRBV4-3 TGCGCCAGCAGCCACGGGACTAGTGATCGGGAACTCACCGGGGAGCTGTTTTTT CASSHGTSDRELTGELFF
- - TRBJ2-1 TRBV5-1 TGCGCCAGCAGCTTGGGACTAGGCTACAATGAGCAGTTCTTC CASSLGLGYNEQFF
TRBD1 - TRBJ1-2 TRBV6-4 TGTGCCAGCAGTGACTCTACAGGGGGCTATGGCTACACCTTC CASSDSTGGYGYTF
- - TRBJ1-2 TRBV13 TGTGCCAGCAGCGCTCGCGGGTTCTATGGCTACACCTTC CASSARGFYGYTF
TRBD2 - TRBJ2-2 TRBV4-3 TGCGCCAGCAGCCAAGAAACGGGACTAGCGGGAGTAAATTCGAACACCGGGGAGCTGTTTTTT CASSQETGLAGVNSNTGELFF
TRBD1 - TRBJ2-1 TRBV10-3 TGTGCCATCAGTACGCCGACAGGGACCCACAACAATGAGCAGTTCTTC CAISTPTGTHNNEQFF
- - TRBJ2-3 TRBV9 TGTGCCAGCAGCGGTAGCGGAACTAGCACAGATACGCAGTATTTT CASSGSGTSTDTQYF
- once TRBJ2-1 TRBV11-2 TGTGCCAGCTGGGAGGGGGATGAGCAGTTCTTC CASWEGDEQFF
TRBD1 - TRBJ2-7 TRBV5-5 TGTGCCAGCAGCTTGTATACAGGGGCGTTAGCCTACGAGCAGTACTTC CASSLYTGALAYEQYF
- - TRBJ1-2 TRBV2 TGTGCCAGCAGTGAGGCGATCCGCGCTGAACAGTATGGCTACACCTTC CASSEAIRAEQYGYTF